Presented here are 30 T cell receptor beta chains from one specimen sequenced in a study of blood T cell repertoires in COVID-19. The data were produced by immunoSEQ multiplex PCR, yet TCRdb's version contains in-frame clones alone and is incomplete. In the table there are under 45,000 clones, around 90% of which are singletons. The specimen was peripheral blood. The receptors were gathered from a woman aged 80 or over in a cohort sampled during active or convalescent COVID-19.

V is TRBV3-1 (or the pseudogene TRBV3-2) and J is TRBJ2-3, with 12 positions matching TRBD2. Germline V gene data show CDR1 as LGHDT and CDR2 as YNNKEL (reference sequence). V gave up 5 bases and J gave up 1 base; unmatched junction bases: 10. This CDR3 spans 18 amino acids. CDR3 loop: CASSRRPSGGDCTDTQYF. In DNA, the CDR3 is TGTGCCAGCAGCAGGAGGCCTAGCGGGGGGGATTGCACAGATACGCAGTATTTT.

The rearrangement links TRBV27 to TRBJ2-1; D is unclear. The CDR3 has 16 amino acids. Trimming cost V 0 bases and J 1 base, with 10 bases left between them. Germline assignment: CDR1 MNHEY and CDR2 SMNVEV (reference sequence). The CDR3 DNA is TGTGCCAGCAGTTTATCTACTACCTTGTCCTACAATGAGCAGTTCTTC. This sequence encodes CASSLSTTLSYNEQFF.

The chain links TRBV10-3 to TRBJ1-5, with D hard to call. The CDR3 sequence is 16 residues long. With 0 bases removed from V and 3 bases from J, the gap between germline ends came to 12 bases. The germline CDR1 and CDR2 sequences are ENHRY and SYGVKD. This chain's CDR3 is CAISESQAGLNQPQHF. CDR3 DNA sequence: TGTGCCATCAGTGAGTCTCAAGCAGGACTCAATCAGCCCCAGCATTTT.

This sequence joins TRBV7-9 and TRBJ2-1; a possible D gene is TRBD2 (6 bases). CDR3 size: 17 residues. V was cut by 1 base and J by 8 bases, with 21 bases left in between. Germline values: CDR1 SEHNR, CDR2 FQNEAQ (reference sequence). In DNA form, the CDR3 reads TGTGCCAGCAGCTTAGTGCGGCTAGCGAGCTCTTTCTATGAGCAGTTCTTC. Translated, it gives CASSLVRLASSFYEQFF.

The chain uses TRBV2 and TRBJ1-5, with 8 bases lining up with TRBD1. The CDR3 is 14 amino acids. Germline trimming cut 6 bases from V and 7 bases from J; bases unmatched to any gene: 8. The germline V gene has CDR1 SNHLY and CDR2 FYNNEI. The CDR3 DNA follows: TGTGCCAGCAGCGTAACAGGGGGAGAGCAGCCCCAGCATTTT. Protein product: CASSVTGGEQPQHF.

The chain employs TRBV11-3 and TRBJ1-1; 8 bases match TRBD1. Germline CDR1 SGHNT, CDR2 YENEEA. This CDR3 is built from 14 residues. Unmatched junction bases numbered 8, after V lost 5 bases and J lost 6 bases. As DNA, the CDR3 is TGTGCCAGCAGCCAAGGGACAGGCAACCCTGAAGCTTTCTTT. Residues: CASSQGTGNPEAFF.

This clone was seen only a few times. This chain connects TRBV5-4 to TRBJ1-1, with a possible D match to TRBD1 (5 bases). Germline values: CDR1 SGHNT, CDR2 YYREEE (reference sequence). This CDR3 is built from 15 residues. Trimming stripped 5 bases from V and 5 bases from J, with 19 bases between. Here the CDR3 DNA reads TGTGCCAGCAGTCGACCCAGGGATCTGGCTACTGAAGCTTTCTTT. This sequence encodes CASSRPRDLATEAFF.

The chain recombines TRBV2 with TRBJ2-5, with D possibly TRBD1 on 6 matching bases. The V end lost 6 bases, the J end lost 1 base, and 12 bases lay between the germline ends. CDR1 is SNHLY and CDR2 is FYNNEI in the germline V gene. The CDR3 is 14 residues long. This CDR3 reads CASREQGPQETQYF. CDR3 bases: TGTGCCAGCAGGGAGCAGGGGCCCCAAGAGACCCAGTACTTC.

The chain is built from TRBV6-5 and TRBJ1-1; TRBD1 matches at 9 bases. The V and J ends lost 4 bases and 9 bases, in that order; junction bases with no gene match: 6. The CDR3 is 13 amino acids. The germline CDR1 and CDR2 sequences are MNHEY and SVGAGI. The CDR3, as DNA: TGTGCCAGCAGTTCGGGACAGGGAGGTAAAGCTTTCTTT. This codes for CASSSGQGGKAFF.

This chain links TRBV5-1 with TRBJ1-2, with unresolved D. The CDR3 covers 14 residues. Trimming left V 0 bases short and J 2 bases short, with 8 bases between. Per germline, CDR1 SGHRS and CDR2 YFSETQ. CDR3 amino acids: CASSLGGVNYGYTF. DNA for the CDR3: TGCGCCAGCAGCTTGGGGGGAGTCAACTATGGCTACACCTTC. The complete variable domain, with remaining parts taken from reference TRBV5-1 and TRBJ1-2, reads KAGVTQTPRYLIKTRGQQVTLSCSPISGHRSVSWYQQTPGQGLQFLFEYFSETQRNKGNFPGRFSGRQFSNSRSEMNVSTLELGDSALYLCASSLGGVNYGYTFGSGTRLTVV.

The CDR3: CASSKAGTSFNEQFF. The CDR3 bases are TGTGCCAGCAGCAAAGCCGGGACATCTTTCAATGAGCAGTTCTTC. The genes are TRBV7-8 and TRBJ2-1; a possible D gene is TRBD1 (6 bases). The germline CDR1 and CDR2 sequences are SGHVS and FQNEAQ. V was cut by 5 bases and J by 6 bases, with 17 bases left in between. The CDR3 extends over 15 amino acids.

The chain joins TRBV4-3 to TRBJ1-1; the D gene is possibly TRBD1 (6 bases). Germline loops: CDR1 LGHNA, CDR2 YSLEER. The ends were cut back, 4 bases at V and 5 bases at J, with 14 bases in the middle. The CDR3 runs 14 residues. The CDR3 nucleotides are TGCGCCAGCAGCCCCTCCTCAGGGGTTACTGAAGCTTTCTTT. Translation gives CASSPSSGVTEAFF.

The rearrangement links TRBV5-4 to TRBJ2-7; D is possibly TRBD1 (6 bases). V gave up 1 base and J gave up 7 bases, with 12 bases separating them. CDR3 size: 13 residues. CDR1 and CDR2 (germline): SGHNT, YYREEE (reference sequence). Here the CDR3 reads CASSLSLTGEQYF. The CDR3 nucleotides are TGTGCCAGCAGCTTGTCATTGACAGGAGAGCAGTACTTC.

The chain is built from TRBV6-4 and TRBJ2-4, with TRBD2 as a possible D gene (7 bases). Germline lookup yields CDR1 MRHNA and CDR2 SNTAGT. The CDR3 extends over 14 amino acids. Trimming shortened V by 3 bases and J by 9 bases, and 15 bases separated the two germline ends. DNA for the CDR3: TGTGCCAGCAGTGAAGGGCCAGGGGAGGGCATTCAGTACTTC. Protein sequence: CASSEGPGEGIQYF.

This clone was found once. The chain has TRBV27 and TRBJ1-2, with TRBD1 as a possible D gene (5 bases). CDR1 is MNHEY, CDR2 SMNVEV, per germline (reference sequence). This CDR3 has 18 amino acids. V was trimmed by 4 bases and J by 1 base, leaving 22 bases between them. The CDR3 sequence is CASSSFPGTGLLNYGYTF. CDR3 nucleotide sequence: TGTGCCAGCAGTTCATTCCCTGGCACAGGCCTACTTAACTATGGCTACACCTTC.

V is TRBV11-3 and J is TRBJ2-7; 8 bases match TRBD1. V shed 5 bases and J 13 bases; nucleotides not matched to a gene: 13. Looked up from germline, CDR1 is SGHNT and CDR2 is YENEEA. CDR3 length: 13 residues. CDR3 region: CASSPEYRGINYF. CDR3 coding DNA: TGTGCCAGCAGCCCAGAATACAGGGGGATTAACTACTTC.

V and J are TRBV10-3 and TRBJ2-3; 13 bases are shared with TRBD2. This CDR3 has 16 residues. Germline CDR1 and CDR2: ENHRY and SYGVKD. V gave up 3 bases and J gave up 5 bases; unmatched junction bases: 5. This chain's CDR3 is CAISDAGLAGEDTQYF. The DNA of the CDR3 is TGTGCCATCAGTGATGCCGGACTAGCGGGAGAAGATACGCAGTATTTT.

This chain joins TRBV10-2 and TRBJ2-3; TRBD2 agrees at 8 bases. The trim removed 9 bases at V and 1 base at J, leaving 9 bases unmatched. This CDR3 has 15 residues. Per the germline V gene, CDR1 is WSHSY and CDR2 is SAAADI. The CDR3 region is CASNPRAGGTDTQYF. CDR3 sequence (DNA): TGCGCCAGTAATCCCCGAGCGGGAGGCACAGATACGCAGTATTTT.

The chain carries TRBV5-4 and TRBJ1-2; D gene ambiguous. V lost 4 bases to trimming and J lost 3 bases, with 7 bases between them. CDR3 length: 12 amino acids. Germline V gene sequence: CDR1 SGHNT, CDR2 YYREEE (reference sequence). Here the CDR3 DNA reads TGTGCCAGCAGCCTGACTGACTATGGCTACACCTTC. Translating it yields CASSLTDYGYTF.

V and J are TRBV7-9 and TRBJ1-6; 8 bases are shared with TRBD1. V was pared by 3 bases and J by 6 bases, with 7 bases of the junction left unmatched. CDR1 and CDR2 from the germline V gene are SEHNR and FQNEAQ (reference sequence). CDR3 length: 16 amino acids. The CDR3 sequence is CASSLESGGSNSPLHF. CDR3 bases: TGTGCCAGCAGCTTGGAGTCAGGGGGCTCTAATTCACCCCTCCACTTT.

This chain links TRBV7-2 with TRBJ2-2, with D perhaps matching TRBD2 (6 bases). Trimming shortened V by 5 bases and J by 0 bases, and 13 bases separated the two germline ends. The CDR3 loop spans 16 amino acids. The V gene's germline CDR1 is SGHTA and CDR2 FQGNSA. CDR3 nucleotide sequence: TGTGCCAGCAGCCCAATGGGGGGATCGAACACCGGGGAGCTGTTTTTT. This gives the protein CASSPMGGSNTGELFF.

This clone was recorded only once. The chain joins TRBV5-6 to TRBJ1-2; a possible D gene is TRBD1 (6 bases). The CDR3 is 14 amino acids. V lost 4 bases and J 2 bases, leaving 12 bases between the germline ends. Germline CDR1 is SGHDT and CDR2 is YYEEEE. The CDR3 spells CASSPRGQNYGYTF. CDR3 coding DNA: TGTGCCAGCAGCCCGAGAGGACAGAACTATGGCTACACCTTC.

The CDR3 coding sequence is TGCGCCAGCAGCCAGGGGACTAGCGGGAGGCCCGGACGGGAGACCCAGTACTTC. It yields the protein CASSQGTSGRPGRETQYF. V and J are TRBV4-3 and TRBJ2-5; TRBD2 aligns across 15 bases. Trimming removed 3 bases from V and 5 bases from J; junction bases left unmatched: 10. Germline-derived CDR1 and CDR2 are LGHNA and YSLEER. The CDR3 has 18 amino acids.

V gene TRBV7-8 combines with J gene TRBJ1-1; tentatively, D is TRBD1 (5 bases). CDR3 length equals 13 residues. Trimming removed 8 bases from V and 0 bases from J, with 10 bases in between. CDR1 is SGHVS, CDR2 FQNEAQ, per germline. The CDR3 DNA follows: TGTGCCAGCCTAAGACAGCTGAACACTGAAGCTTTCTTT. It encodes CASLRQLNTEAFF.

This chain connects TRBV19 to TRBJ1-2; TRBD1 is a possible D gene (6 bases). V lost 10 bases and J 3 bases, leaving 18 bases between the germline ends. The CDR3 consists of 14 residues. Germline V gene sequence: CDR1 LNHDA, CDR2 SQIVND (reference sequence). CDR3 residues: CATGRGGLDYGYTF. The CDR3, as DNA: TGTGCCACCGGGAGGGGGGGCCTGGACTATGGCTACACCTTC.

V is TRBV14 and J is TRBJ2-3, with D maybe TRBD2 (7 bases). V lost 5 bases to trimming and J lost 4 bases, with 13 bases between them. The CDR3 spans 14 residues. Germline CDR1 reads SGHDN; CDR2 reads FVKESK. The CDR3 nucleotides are TGTGCCAGCAGCAGGGGGGGCGCAGCAGATACGCAGTATTTT. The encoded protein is CASSRGGAADTQYF.

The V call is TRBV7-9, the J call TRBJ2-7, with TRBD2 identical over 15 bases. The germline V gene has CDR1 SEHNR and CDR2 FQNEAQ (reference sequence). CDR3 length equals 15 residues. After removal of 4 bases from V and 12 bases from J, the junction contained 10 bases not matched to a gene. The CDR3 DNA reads TGTGCCAGCAGCTCGCAGGGACTAGCGGGAGGTGTGAGGTACTTC. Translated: CASSSQGLAGGVRYF.

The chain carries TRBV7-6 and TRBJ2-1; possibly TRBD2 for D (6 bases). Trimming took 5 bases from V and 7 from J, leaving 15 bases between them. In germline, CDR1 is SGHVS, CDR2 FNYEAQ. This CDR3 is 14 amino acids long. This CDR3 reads CASSRSERANEQFF. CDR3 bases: TGTGCCAGCAGCCGATCGGAGCGGGCTAATGAGCAGTTCTTC.

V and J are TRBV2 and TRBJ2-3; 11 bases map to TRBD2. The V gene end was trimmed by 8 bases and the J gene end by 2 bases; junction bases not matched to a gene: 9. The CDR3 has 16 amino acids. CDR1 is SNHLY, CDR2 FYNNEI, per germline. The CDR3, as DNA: TGTGCCAGCCCTTCCCTAGCGGGGGGAACCACAGATACGCAGTATTTT. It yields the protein CASPSLAGGTTDTQYF. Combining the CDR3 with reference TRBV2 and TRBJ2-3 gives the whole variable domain EPEVTQTPSHQVTQMGQEVILRCVPISNHLYFYWYRQILGQKVEFLVSFYNNEISEKSEIFDDQFSVERPDGSNFTLKIRSTKLEDSAMYFCASPSLAGGTTDTQYFGPGTRLTVL.

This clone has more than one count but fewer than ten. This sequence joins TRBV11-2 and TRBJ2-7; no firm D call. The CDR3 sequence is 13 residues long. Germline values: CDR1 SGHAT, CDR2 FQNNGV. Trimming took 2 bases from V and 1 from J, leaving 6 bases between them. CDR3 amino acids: CASSLRRSYEQYF. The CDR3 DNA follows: TGTGCCAGCAGCTTACGGCGGTCCTACGAGCAGTACTTC. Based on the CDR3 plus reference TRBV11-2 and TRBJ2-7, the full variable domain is EAGVAQSPRYKIIEKRQSVAFWCNPISGHATLYWYQQILGQGPKLLIQFQNNGVVDDSQLPKDRFSAERLKGVDSTLKIQPAKLEDSAVYLCASSLRRSYEQYFGPGTRLTVT.